Listed here are 14 T cell receptor beta chains from one sample, sequenced in a study of hypomethylating agent response in myelodysplastic syndrome. Sequencing was performed with immunoSEQ multiplex PCR; in TCRdb, only in-frame clones are kept and a portion is missing. The data show a few thousand clones, roughly 80% seen once. Here the sequenced sample was bone marrow, taken before or after starting hypomethylating agent treatment for myelodysplastic syndrome (not recorded which). Source of these receptors: a human donor with myelodysplastic syndrome.

The chain uses TRBV19 and TRBJ1-1; D is undetermined. Trimming removed 3 bases from V and 1 base from J, with 6 bases in between. The CDR3 covers 13 residues. Germline values: CDR1 LNHDA, CDR2 SQIVND (reference sequence). The CDR3 DNA reads as TGTGCCAGTAGTATTCCCAGGAACACTGAAGCTTTCTTT. Translated, it gives CASSIPRNTEAFF.

This chain joins TRBV20-1 and TRBJ2-7; unclear D gene. The CDR3 consists of 11 residues. V dropped 5 bases and J dropped 2 bases, with 7 bases sitting between them. CDR1 DFQATT and CDR2 SNEGSKA come from the germline V gene (reference sequence). CDR3 loop: CSAQGPYEQYF. CDR3 coding DNA: TGCAGTGCTCAAGGACCCTACGAGCAGTACTTC.

The J gene is TRBJ2-7, the V gene TRBV13; 10 bases map to TRBD2. CDR1 is PRHDT, CDR2 FYEKMQ, per germline (reference sequence). The CDR3 length is 15 residues. V lost 5 bases, J lost 4 bases, and 8 bases stayed unmatched. CDR3 sequence (DNA): TGTGCCAGCAGCGCCAGGCGAGCGGGAGGGTACGAGCAGTACTTC. As protein: CASSARRAGGYEQYF. Based on the CDR3 plus reference TRBV13 and TRBJ2-7, the full variable domain is AAGVIQSPRHLIKEKRETATLKCYPIPRHDTVYWYQQGPGQDPQFLISFYEKMQSDKGSIPDRFSAQQFSDYHSELNMSSLELGDSALYFCASSARRAGGYEQYFGPGTRLTVT.

Note on this clone: One junction end does not reproduce the germline sequence, and a read error may be involved. The J gene is TRBJ1-2, the V gene TRBV6-5; TRBD1 aligns across 10 bases. The CDR3 is 14 residues long. Germline-derived CDR1 and CDR2 are MNHEY and SVGAGI. CDR3 in amino acids: CASSSPGQGKGYIF. CDR3 nucleotides: TGTGCCAGCAGTTCACCGGGACAGGGGAAAGGCTACATCTTC.

V and J are TRBV4-3 and TRBJ2-5, with 8 bases aligning to TRBD1. Per germline, CDR1 LGHNA and CDR2 YSLEER. V lost 0 bases, J lost 2 bases, and 11 bases stayed unmatched. There are 18 residues in the CDR3. CDR3 amino acids: CASSQDLNRGESQETQYF. The CDR3 DNA follows: TGCGCCAGCAGCCAAGATTTGAACAGGGGGGAATCTCAAGAGACCCAGTACTTC.

CDR3 sequence reads: CASSSLDFSYEQYF. CDR3 sequence (DNA): TGTGCCAGCAGCTCCCTGGATTTCTCCTACGAGCAGTACTTC. V usage is TRBV5-6 and J usage is TRBJ2-7; D is undetermined. The CDR3 loop spans 14 amino acids. Germline assignment: CDR1 SGHDT and CDR2 YYEEEE. V dropped 3 bases and J dropped 0 bases, with 10 bases sitting between them.

This clone came up once. The chain recombines TRBV7-3 with TRBJ2-7, with D possibly matching TRBD2 (6 bases). V lost 5 bases and J 1 base, leaving 12 bases between the germline ends. This CDR3 contains 14 residues. Germline CDR1 is SGHTA and CDR2 is FQGTGA. The CDR3 protein is CASSKGGDSYEQYF. CDR3 DNA: TGTGCCAGCAGCAAAGGCGGGGATTCCTACGAGCAGTACTTC.

The chain links TRBV10-3 to TRBJ2-3; possible D gene TRBD1, 5 bases. This CDR3 has 15 amino acids. CDR1 is ENHRY and CDR2 is SYGVKD in the germline V gene. V lost 6 bases and J 0 bases, leaving 13 bases between the germline ends. The CDR3 DNA is TGTGCCATCAGGGACATTCTCCTTAGCACAGATACGCAGTATTTT. This encodes CAIRDILLSTDTQYF.

The chain uses TRBV6-1 and TRBJ1-2, with 10 bases matching TRBD1. Per germline, CDR1 MNHNS and CDR2 SASEGT. The CDR3 contains 15 residues. V dropped 6 bases and J dropped 2; count of bases not matched to a gene: 6. CDR3 nucleotides: TGTGCCAGCAGGGAGGGGGGACAGGGGAACTATGGCTACACCTTC. Translated: CASREGGQGNYGYTF.

In its sample, this clone was seen a few times. The rearrangement links TRBV9 to TRBJ1-3, with unresolved D. Trimming left V 2 bases short and J 1 base short, with 16 bases between. Germline CDR1 reads SGDLS; CDR2 reads YYNGEE. This CDR3 is built from 17 residues. The CDR3 bases are TGTGCCAGCAGCGTGGAGACCTCTGGAACTTCTGGAAACACCATATATTTT. Translation gives CASSVETSGTSGNTIYF.

The rearrangement links TRBV19 to TRBJ2-3; D call uncertain. CDR1 LNHDA and CDR2 SQIVND come from the germline V gene (reference sequence). V dropped 7 bases and J dropped 6 bases, with 14 bases sitting between them. The CDR3 runs 13 residues. CDR3 region: CASMVVGSDTQYF. As DNA, the CDR3 is TGTGCCAGTATGGTCGTCGGTTCGGATACGCAGTATTTT.

The rearrangement joins TRBV4-2 to TRBJ2-1; no firm D call. The CDR3 has 17 residues. Trimming took 0 bases from V and 4 from J, leaving 16 bases between them. The germline V gene encodes CDR1 LGHNA and CDR2 YNFKEQ. The CDR3 reads CASSQDRMGGPYNEQFF. The CDR3 bases are TGTGCCAGCAGCCAAGACAGGATGGGCGGCCCGTACAATGAGCAGTTCTTC.

V usage is TRBV4-2 and J usage is TRBJ2-3; D call uncertain. V lost 5 bases to trimming and J lost 2 bases, with 11 bases between them. The germline gives CDR1 LGHNA, CDR2 YNFKEQ. The CDR3 loop spans 14 amino acids. The CDR3 nucleotides read TGTGCCAGCAGCTTAGGAGAGTCCACAGATACGCAGTATTTT. The encoded protein is CASSLGESTDTQYF.

This clone has more than one count but fewer than ten. The chain is built from TRBV27 and TRBJ1-1, with a weak D call TRBD1 (5 bases). This CDR3 has 12 residues. Per germline, CDR1 MNHEY and CDR2 SMNVEV (reference sequence). With 9 bases removed from V and 4 bases from J, the gap between germline ends came to 12 bases. This CDR3 reads CASLGGGTEAFF. The CDR3 region has the DNA TGTGCCAGTCTTGGGGGGGGCACTGAAGCTTTCTTT.